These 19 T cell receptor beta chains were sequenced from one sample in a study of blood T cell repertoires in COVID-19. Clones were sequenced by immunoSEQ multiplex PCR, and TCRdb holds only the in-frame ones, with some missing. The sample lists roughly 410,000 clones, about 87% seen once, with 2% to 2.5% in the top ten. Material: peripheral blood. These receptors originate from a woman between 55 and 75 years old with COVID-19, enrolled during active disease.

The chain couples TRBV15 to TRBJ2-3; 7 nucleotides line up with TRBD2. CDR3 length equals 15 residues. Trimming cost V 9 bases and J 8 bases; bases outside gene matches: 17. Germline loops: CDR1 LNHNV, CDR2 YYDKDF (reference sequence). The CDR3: CATKEEREAYGTQYF. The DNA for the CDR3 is TGTGCCACTAAGGAAGAGCGGGAAGCATACGGTACGCAGTATTTT. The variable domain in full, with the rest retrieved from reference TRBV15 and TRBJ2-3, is DAMVIQNPRYQVTQFGKPVTLSCSQTLNHNVMYWYQQKSSQAPKLLFHYYDKDFNNEADTPDNFQSRRPNTSFCFLDIRSPGLGDTAMYLCATKEEREAYGTQYFGPGTRLTVL.

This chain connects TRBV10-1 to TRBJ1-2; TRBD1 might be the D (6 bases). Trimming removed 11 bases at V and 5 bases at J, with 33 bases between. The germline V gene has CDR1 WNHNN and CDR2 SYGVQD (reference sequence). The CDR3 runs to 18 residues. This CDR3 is CAGVTGMRILGSGYGYTF. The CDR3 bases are TGCGCCGGCGTCACAGGGATGCGGATCCTAGGATCGGGTTATGGCTACACCTTC.

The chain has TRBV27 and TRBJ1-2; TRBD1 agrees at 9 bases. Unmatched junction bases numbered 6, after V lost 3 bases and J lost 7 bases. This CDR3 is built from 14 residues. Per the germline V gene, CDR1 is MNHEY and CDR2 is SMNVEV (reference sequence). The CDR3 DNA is TGTGCCAGCAGTTTCCGAAACAGGGGGCTTGGCTACACCTTC. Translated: CASSFRNRGLGYTF.

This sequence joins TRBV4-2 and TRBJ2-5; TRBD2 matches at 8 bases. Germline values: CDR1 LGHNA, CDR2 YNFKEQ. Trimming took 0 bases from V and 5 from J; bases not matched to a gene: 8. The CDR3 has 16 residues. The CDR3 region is CASSQEVLAGLETQYF. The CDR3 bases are TGTGCCAGCAGCCAAGAGGTGCTAGCGGGTCTGGAGACCCAGTACTTC.

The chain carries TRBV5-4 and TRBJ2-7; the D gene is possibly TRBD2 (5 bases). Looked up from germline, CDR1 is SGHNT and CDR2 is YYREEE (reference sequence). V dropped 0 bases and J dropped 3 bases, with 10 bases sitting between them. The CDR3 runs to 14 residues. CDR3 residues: CASSLAAGLYEQYF. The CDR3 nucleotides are TGTGCCAGCAGCTTGGCGGCGGGCCTCTACGAGCAGTACTTC.

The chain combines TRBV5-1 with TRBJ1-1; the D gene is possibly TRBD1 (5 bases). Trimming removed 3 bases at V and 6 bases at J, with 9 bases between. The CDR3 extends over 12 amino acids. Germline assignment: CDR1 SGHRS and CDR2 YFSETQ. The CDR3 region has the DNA TGCGCCAGCAGCTCCGGGGGGTCTGAAGCTTTCTTT. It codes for CASSSGGSEAFF.

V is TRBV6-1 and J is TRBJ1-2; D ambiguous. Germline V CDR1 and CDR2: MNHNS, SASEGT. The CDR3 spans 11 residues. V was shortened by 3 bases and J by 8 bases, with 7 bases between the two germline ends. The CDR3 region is CASSDYQGYTF. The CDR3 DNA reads TGTGCCAGCAGTGATTATCAGGGCTACACCTTC.

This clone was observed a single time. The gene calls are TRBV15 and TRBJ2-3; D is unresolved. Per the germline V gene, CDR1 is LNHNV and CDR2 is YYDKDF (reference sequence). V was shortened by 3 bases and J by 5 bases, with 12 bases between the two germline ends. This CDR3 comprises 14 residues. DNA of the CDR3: TGTGCCACCAGCAGTTTTACCAACGGAGATACGCAGTATTTT. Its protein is CATSSFTNGDTQYF.

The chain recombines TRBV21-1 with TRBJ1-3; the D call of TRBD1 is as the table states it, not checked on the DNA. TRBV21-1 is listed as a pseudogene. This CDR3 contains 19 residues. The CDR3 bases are TGTGCCAGCAGCAATCGAAATACGGGACAGGAAAGCTCTGGAAACACCATATATTTT. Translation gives CASSNRNTGQESSGNTIYF.

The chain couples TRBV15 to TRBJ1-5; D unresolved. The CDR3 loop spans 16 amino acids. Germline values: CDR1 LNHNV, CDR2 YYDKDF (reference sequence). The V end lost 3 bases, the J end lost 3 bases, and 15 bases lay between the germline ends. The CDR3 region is CATSSLESGFNQPQHF. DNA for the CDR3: TGTGCCACCAGCAGCTTAGAGTCGGGGTTCAATCAGCCCCAGCATTTT.

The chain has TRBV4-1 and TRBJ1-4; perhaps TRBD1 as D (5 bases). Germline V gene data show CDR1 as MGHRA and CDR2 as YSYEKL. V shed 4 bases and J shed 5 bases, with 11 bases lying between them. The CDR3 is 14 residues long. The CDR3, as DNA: TGCGCCAGCAGCCCTGACAGCTTGAATGAAAAACTGTTTTTT. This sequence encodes CASSPDSLNEKLFF.

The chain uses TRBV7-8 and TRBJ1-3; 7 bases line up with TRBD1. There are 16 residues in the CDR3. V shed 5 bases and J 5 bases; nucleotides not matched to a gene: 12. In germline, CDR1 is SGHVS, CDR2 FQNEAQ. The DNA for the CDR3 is TGTGCCAGCAGCCCAGAGGGACAGCTTCTAAGAAACACCATATATTTT. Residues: CASSPEGQLLRNTIYF.

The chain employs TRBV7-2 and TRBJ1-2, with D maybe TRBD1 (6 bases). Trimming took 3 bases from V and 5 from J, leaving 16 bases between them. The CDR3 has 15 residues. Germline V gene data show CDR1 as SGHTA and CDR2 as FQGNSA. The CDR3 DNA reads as TGTGCCAGCAGCTTCCAGTTGGACAGATCTTATGGCTACACCTTC. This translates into CASSFQLDRSYGYTF.

CDR3 region: CASSEQGSATYEQYF. For the CDR3, the DNA is TGTGCCAGCAGTGAACAGGGATCAGCGACCTACGAGCAGTACTTC. The V gene is TRBV2, the J gene TRBJ2-7; TRBD1 might be the D (5 bases). The CDR3 consists of 15 residues. Per germline, CDR1 SNHLY and CDR2 FYNNEI. The V end lost 2 bases, the J end lost 2 bases, and 13 bases lay between the germline ends.

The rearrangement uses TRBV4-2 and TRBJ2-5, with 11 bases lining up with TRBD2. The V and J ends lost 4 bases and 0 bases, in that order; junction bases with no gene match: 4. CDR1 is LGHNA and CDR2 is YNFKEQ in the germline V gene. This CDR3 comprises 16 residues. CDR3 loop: CASSPRLAGYQETQYF. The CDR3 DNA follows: TGTGCCAGCAGCCCACGACTAGCGGGGTACCAAGAGACCCAGTACTTC.

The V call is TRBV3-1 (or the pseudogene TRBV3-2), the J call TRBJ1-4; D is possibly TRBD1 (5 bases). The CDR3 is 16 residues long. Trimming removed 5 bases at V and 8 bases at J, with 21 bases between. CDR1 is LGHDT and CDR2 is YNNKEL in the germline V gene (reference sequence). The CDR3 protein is CASSFRQGPFREKLFF. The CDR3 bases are TGTGCCAGCAGCTTCCGCCAGGGTCCGTTCCGGGAAAAACTGTTTTTT.

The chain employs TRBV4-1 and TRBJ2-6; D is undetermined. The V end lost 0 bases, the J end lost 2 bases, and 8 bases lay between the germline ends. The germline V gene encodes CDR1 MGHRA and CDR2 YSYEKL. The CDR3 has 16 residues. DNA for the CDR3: TGCGCCAGCAGCCAAGAGATACTGACTGGGGCCAACGTCCTGACTTTC. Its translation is CASSQEILTGANVLTF.

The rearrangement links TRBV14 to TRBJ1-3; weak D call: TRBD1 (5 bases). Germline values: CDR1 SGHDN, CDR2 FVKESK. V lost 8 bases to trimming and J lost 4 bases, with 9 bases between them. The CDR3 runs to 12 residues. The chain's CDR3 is CASRGIGNTIYF. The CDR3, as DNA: TGTGCCAGCCGGGGGATCGGAAACACCATATATTTT.

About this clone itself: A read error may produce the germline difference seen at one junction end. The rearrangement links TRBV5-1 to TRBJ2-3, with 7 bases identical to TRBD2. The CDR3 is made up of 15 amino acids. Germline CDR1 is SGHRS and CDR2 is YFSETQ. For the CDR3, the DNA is TGCGCCAGCAGTTTGGACGGGGGGAGCACAGATACGCAGTATTTT. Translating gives CASSLDGGSTDTQYF. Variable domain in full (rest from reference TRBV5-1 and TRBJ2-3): KAGVTQTPRYLIKTRGQQVTLSCSPISGHRSVSWYQQTPGQGLQFLFEYFSETQRNKGNFPGRFSGRQFSNSRSEMNVSTLELGDSALYLCASSLDGGSTDTQYFGPGTRLTVL.